Listed here are 21 T cell receptor beta chains from one sample, sequenced in a study of blood T cell repertoires in COVID-19. The data were produced by immunoSEQ multiplex PCR, yet TCRdb's version contains in-frame clones alone and is incomplete. The table shows fewer than 200,000 clones, with approximately 80% occurring only once. Specimen: PBMCs or T cells enriched from blood (not recorded which). These receptors originate from a man aged 45-60 years who had recovered from COVID-19.

This sequence joins TRBV30 and TRBJ2-3, with 9 bases identical to TRBD1. In germline, CDR1 is GTSNPN, CDR2 SVGIG (reference sequence). V gave up 0 bases and J gave up 3 bases; unmatched junction bases: 7. This CDR3 has 16 residues. CDR3 nucleotide sequence: TGTGCCTGGAGTGTGCAGGGGACAGGGAGGACAGATACGCAGTATTTT. Translating gives CAWSVQGTGRTDTQYF.

V is TRBV19 and J is TRBJ1-4, with D unresolved. This CDR3 contains 14 residues. The V end was cut by 6 bases, the J end by 0 bases, with 8 bases between. Germline assignment: CDR1 LNHDA and CDR2 SQIVND (reference sequence). The CDR3 DNA is TGTGCCAGTAGCCCACTAGCAACTAATGAAAAACTGTTTTTT. Translated, it gives CASSPLATNEKLFF.

This rearrangement joins TRBV7-9 to TRBJ1-6; no firm D call. The ends were cut back, 1 base at V and 6 bases at J, with 10 bases in the middle. CDR3 length equals 15 residues. Germline CDR1 SEHNR, CDR2 FQNEAQ (reference sequence). DNA for the CDR3: TGTGCCAGCAGCTTAGAGTCTGCGCGTAATTCACCCCTCCACTTT. It specifies CASSLESARNSPLHF.

This clone was observed a single time. The chain couples TRBV27 to TRBJ1-1; TRBD1 is a possible D gene (5 bases). Trimming left V 5 bases short and J 4 bases short, with 17 bases between. CDR1 and CDR2 (germline): MNHEY, SMNVEV (reference sequence). The CDR3 sequence is 15 residues long. CDR3 residues: CASSPERGVITEAFF. The CDR3 coding sequence is TGTGCCAGCAGTCCTGAGCGGGGGGTTATCACTGAAGCTTTCTTT.

The rearrangement joins TRBV27 to TRBJ1-6; no definite D call. Germline CDR1 reads MNHEY; CDR2 reads SMNVEV (reference sequence). V gave up 3 bases and J gave up 2 bases, with 8 bases separating them. The CDR3 has 15 amino acids. CDR3 sequence (DNA): TGTGCCAGCAGTTTGGGAGGTCCCTATAATTCACCCCTCCACTTT. Translated: CASSLGGPYNSPLHF.

This chain connects TRBV7-9 to TRBJ2-4; 7 bases are shared with TRBD2. With V trimmed by 3 bases and J by 3 bases, 2 bases remained unmatched. CDR1 and CDR2 (germline): SEHNR, FQNEAQ (reference sequence). The CDR3 runs 14 residues. In DNA, the CDR3 is TGTGCCAGCAGCTTGGGAGGGTTCAAAAACATTCAGTACTTC. This sequence encodes CASSLGGFKNIQYF.

This chain links TRBV5-1 with TRBJ1-2; the D gene is possibly TRBD1 (6 bases). Trimming removed 4 bases at V and 2 bases at J, with 15 bases between. CDR1 is SGHRS and CDR2 is YFSETQ in the germline V gene. The CDR3 sequence is 15 residues long. CDR3 sequence: CASSGQTGFNYGYTF. The CDR3, as DNA: TGCGCCAGCAGCGGGCAGACAGGCTTCAACTATGGCTACACCTTC. The variable domain in full, with the rest retrieved from reference TRBV5-1 and TRBJ1-2, is KAGVTQTPRYLIKTRGQQVTLSCSPISGHRSVSWYQQTPGQGLQFLFEYFSETQRNKGNFPGRFSGRQFSNSRSEMNVSTLELGDSALYLCASSGQTGFNYGYTFGSGTRLTVV.

This sequence joins TRBV30 and TRBJ1-6; TRBD1 matches 8 bases. Trimming took 0 bases from V and 6 from J; bases not matched to a gene: 1. In germline, CDR1 is GTSNPN, CDR2 SVGIG (reference sequence). The length of the CDR3 is 14 residues. The CDR3 here is CAWSVGQGNSPLHF. CDR3 nucleotides: TGTGCCTGGAGTGTAGGACAGGGTAATTCACCCCTCCACTTT.

The V call is TRBV25-1, the J call TRBJ1-1, with a possible D match to TRBD1 (6 bases). This CDR3 is built from 15 residues. Trimming left V 2 bases short and J 7 bases short, with 17 bases between. Germline V gives CDR1 MGHDK, CDR2 SYGVNS. The CDR3 region is CASSETITGRFEAFF. CDR3 DNA sequence: TGTGCCAGCAGTGAAACGATTACAGGGCGATTTGAAGCTTTCTTT.

The V call is TRBV6-5, the J call TRBJ2-3; 11 bases are a match to TRBD2. This CDR3 region has 15 residues. Germline CDR1 is MNHEY and CDR2 is SVGAGI. J gave up 6 bases and V 6 bases, and 8 bases lay outside the gene matches. CDR3: CASSRTSGGYDTQYF. CDR3 DNA: TGTGCCAGCAGCAGAACTAGCGGGGGCTATGATACGCAGTATTTT.

In the case of this clone: Other DNA sequences in this sample translate to the same CDR3. In nucleotides, the CDR3 is TGTGCCAGCAGCTTAGGACACAATCAGCCCCAGCATTTT. Amino acid sequence: CASSLGHNQPQHF. The V gene is TRBV7-3, the J gene TRBJ1-5; TRBD1 is a possible D gene (5 bases). Trimming pared 2 bases from V and 3 bases from J, leaving 5 bases between. CDR3 size: 13 residues. Germline V gene sequence: CDR1 SGHTA, CDR2 FQGTGA.

The chain joins TRBV7-2 to TRBJ2-1; possibly TRBD1 for D (5 bases). V lost 1 base and J 0 bases, leaving 10 bases between the germline ends. The CDR3 is made up of 16 amino acids. Germline CDR1 is SGHTA and CDR2 is FQGNSA. CDR3 sequence (DNA): TGTGCCAGCAGCTTAGGGGCAGGGTCCTCCTACAATGAGCAGTTCTTC. This sequence encodes CASSLGAGSSYNEQFF.

The chain is built from TRBV6-5 and TRBJ1-3, with 9 positions matching TRBD1. The CDR3 covers 15 residues. In germline, CDR1 is MNHEY, CDR2 SVGAGI. Unmatched junction bases numbered 6, after V lost 6 bases and J lost 3 bases. The CDR3, as DNA: TGTGCCAGCAGCGCACAGGGGGCCGGTGGAAACACCATATATTTT. Translating it yields CASSAQGAGGNTIYF.

The J gene is TRBJ2-7, the V gene TRBV20-1, with TRBD2 matching over 8 bases. The trim removed 3 bases at V and 4 bases at J, leaving 11 bases unmatched. CDR1 DFQATT and CDR2 SNEGSKA come from the germline V gene (reference sequence). There are 15 residues in the CDR3. CDR3 sequence reads: CSASIGGGLKYEQYF. CDR3 coding DNA: TGCAGTGCTAGTATTGGCGGGGGGCTTAAATACGAGCAGTACTTC.

The V gene is TRBV9, the J gene TRBJ1-2; 9 nucleotides line up with TRBD1. The J segment lost 4 bases and the V segment lost 1 base, leaving 5 bases of the junction unmatched. The CDR3 is made up of 15 amino acids. Germline-derived CDR1 and CDR2 are SGDLS and YYNGEE. The CDR3 nucleotides read TGTGCCAGCAGCGTATTGGGGACAGGGATCTATGGCTACACCTTC. This translates into CASSVLGTGIYGYTF.

V and J are TRBV27 and TRBJ1-2, with D perhaps TRBD1 (5 bases). Germline assignment: CDR1 MNHEY and CDR2 SMNVEV (reference sequence). The CDR3 has 15 amino acids. V was shortened by 5 bases and J by 7 bases, with 20 bases between the two germline ends. The CDR3 nucleotides are TGTGCCAGCAGTACCAATGGGGCGGGGGTCGGTGGCTACACCTTC. This encodes CASSTNGAGVGGYTF.

The table lists this clone with a few counts. The chain employs TRBV15 and TRBJ1-5; TRBD1 aligns across 8 bases. The CDR3 consists of 18 residues. V was pared by 0 bases and J by 4 bases, with 11 bases of the junction left unmatched. The V gene's germline CDR1 is LNHNV and CDR2 YYDKDF (reference sequence). The CDR3: CATSRDKRTGRSNQPQHF. The CDR3 coding sequence is TGTGCCACCAGCAGAGATAAACGGACAGGGCGAAGTAATCAGCCCCAGCATTTT.

V and J are TRBV6-2 or TRBV6-3 and TRBJ2-7, with 11 positions matching TRBD1. The V and J ends lost 4 bases and 6 bases, in that order; junction bases with no gene match: 11. Germline CDR1 MNHEY, CDR2 SVGEGT. This CDR3 has 16 residues. The CDR3 coding sequence is TGTGCCAGCAGTTCAAATTTAGGGACAGGGGGTATCGAGCAGTACTTC. This translates into CASSSNLGTGGIEQYF.

V is TRBV28 and J is TRBJ1-4, with 8 bases identical to TRBD1. This CDR3 comprises 16 residues. After removal of 4 bases from V and 8 bases from J, the junction contained 12 bases not matched to a gene. CDR1 is MDHEN and CDR2 is SYDVKM in the germline V gene. The CDR3 sequence: CASSSWGGTGIEKLFF. CDR3 coding DNA: TGTGCCAGCAGTTCTTGGGGGGGGACAGGCATAGAAAAACTGTTTTTT.

This clone was seen just once. The rearrangement joins TRBV4-1 to TRBJ2-5; 9 positions agree with TRBD1. CDR1 MGHRA and CDR2 YSYEKL come from the germline V gene. V shed 0 bases, J shed 4 bases, and the junction held 3 bases outside the gene matches. The CDR3 is 15 residues long. CDR3 region: CASSQEGQGGETQYF. The CDR3 nucleotides are TGCGCCAGCAGCCAAGAGGGACAGGGTGGAGAGACCCAGTACTTC.

The genes are TRBV6-5 and TRBJ1-1; 9 nucleotides line up with TRBD1. J gave up 6 bases and V 7 bases, and 9 bases lay outside the gene matches. Germline CDR1 is MNHEY and CDR2 is SVGAGI. The CDR3 spans 14 residues. CDR3 protein: CASNQGQGISEAFF. The CDR3 DNA sequence: TGTGCCAGCAACCAGGGACAGGGTATATCTGAAGCTTTCTTT.